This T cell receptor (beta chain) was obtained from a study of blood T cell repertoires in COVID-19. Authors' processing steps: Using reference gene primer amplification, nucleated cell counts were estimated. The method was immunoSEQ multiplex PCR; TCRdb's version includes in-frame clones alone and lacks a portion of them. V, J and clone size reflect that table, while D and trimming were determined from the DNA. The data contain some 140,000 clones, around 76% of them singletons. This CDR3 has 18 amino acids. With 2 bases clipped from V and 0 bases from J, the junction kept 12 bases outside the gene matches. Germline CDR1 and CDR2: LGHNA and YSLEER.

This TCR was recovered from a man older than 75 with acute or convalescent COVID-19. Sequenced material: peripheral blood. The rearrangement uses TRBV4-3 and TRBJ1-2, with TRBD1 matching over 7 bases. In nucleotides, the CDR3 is TGCGCCAGCAGCCAAATAGGGGGCAGGGGGGAGTCTAACTATGGCTACACCTTC. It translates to CASSQIGGRGESNYGYTF.